Listed below are T cell receptor beta chains from one sample, sequenced in a study of regulatory T cells in long-lasting Graves disease. MiXCR, applied by TCRdb to the multiplex PCR reads, yields one record per CDR3 protein. The data hold 530,000 or so distinct CDR3 sequences, with about 13% observed a single time. These sequences were also reported in another study, on T cells in Graves' hyperthyroidism and ophthalmopathy.

Source: peripheral blood mononuclear cells (PBMCs), taken at new diagnosis, from a patient treated with antithyroid drugs. These receptors were taken from a man aged 25-45 years with Graves disease. CDR3s include the opening cysteine and the closing phenylalanine or tryptophan. A D gene is named only where the DNA matches it firmly. Rows may omit the clone size; those that give it use once, few, many or a size class.

J gene,V gene,clone size,D gene,CDR3 protein,CDR3 DNA
TRBJ1-5,TRBV24-1,few,-,CATSPGVDSNQPQHF,TGTGCCACCAGCCCGGGAGTTGATAGCAATCAGCCCCAGCATTTT
TRBJ1-2,TRBV10-3,few,-,CAITTEGSYTF,TGTGCCATCACCACTGAGGGGTCCTACACCTTC
TRBJ2-7,TRBV5-1,many,TRBD2,CASRGLAQPYEQYF,TGCGCCAGCAGGGGACTAGCGCAACCCTACGAGCAGTACTTC
TRBJ1-3,TRBV19,few,-,CASSMEGYTIYF,TGTGCCAGTAGTATGGAGGGATACACCATATATTTT
TRBJ1-1,TRBV20-1,-,-,CSAIMNTEAFF,TGCAGTGCTATAATGAACACTGAAGCTTTCTTT
TRBJ2-7,TRBV27,many,-,CASSSRNQFRYEQYF,TGTGCCAGCAGTTCCCGCAACCAGTTCCGCTACGAGCAGTACTTC
TRBJ2-3,TRBV2,many,-,CASRQGKLTDTQYF,TGTGCCAGCAGGCAGGGGAAATTAACAGATACGCAGTATTTT
TRBJ2-1,TRBV12-3/TRBV12-4,few,-,CASERGGGGYNEQFF,TGTGCCAGCGAGAGGGGGGGCGGGGGTTACAATGAGCAGTTCTTC
TRBJ2-1,TRBV20-1,-,TRBD1,CSAPPGQGYNEQFF,TGCAGTGCCCCGCCGGGACAGGGGTACAATGAGCAGTTCTTC
TRBJ2-1,TRBV25-1,few,TRBD2,CASSEPSGRASSYNEQFF,TGTGCCAGCAGTGAGCCTAGCGGGAGGGCCAGCTCCTACAATGAGCAGTTCTTC
TRBJ2-3,TRBV29-1,many,-,CSVEDVLPGTSDTQYF,TGCAGCGTTGAAGACGTACTACCGGGCACCTCAGATACGCAGTATTTT
TRBJ2-3,TRBV24-1,-,-,CATRADRDNTDTQYF,TGTGCCACCCGAGCTGACAGAGATAACACAGATACGCAGTATTTT
TRBJ2-1,TRBV20-1,many,TRBD2,CSARRTSGIYNEQFF,TGCAGTGCTCGCCGGACTAGCGGGATCTACAATGAGCAGTTCTTC
TRBJ2-1,TRBV12-5,many,-,CASGLVNPSDEQFF,TGTGCTAGTGGTTTGGTAAACCCCAGCGATGAGCAGTTCTTC
TRBJ2-7,TRBV2,many,-,CASSPDGIYEQYF,TGTGCCAGCAGCCCAGACGGAATCTACGAGCAGTACTTC
TRBJ2-7,TRBV5-6,-,TRBD2,CASSVAGLSSYEQYF,TGTGCCAGCAGCGTAGCGGGCCTCAGCTCCTACGAGCAGTACTTC
TRBJ1-2,TRBV27,many,TRBD1,CASSPQGQQLSGYTF,TGTGCCAGCAGTCCCCAGGGACAGCAACTTTCTGGCTACACCTTC
TRBJ2-2,TRBV25-1,few,-,CASSDQGRDTGELFF,TGTGCCAGCAGTGACCAGGGGAGGGACACCGGGGAGCTGTTTTTT
TRBJ2-1,TRBV12-3/TRBV12-4,many,-,CASNGVSEGSYNEQFF,TGTGCCAGCAACGGCGTTAGCGAGGGATCCTACAATGAGCAGTTCTTC
TRBJ2-5,TRBV2,many,-,CASRHRGGQETQYF,TGTGCCAGCAGGCACCGGGGCGGGCAAGAGACCCAGTACTTC
TRBJ1-2,TRBV20-1,-,-,CSASGTENTNYGYTF,TGCAGTGCTTCGGGGACGGAAAATACTAACTATGGCTACACCTTC
TRBJ2-7,TRBV20-1,many,-,CSARAPDSYEQYF,TGCAGTGCTAGAGCCCCAGACTCCTACGAGCAGTACTTC
TRBJ1-1,TRBV27,many,-,CASSKGRWNTEAFF,TGTGCCAGCAGCAAGGGGCGGTGGAACACTGAAGCTTTCTTT
TRBJ2-1,TRBV5-1,-,-,CASMQGKNEQFF,TGCGCCAGCATGCAGGGGAAGAATGAGCAGTTCTTC
TRBJ2-1,TRBV11-2,many,-,CASSLKFLYNEQFF,TGTGCCAGCAGCCTAAAGTTCCTTTACAATGAGCAGTTCTTC
TRBJ1-2,TRBV6-4,-,TRBD1,CASSYRPGQGGGYTF,TGTGCCAGCAGTTACCGCCCGGGACAGGGTGGGGGCTACACCTTC
TRBJ2-7,TRBV18,few,TRBD2,CASSPTSGSMGEQYF,TGTGCCAGCTCACCCACTAGCGGGAGCATGGGAGAGCAGTACTTC
TRBJ2-7,TRBV27,few,TRBD2,CASSLAPPGLAYEQYF,TGTGCCAGCAGTTTAGCCCCTCCGGGACTAGCTTACGAGCAGTACTTC
TRBJ1-1,TRBV5-1,many,-,CASSGIATNTEAFF,TGCGCCAGTTCGGGAATCGCTACGAACACTGAAGCTTTCTTT
TRBJ1-1,TRBV11-2,few,-,CASSLDLGGEAFF,TGTGCCAGCAGCTTAGATTTAGGGGGAGAGGCTTTCTTT
TRBJ1-5,TRBV12-3/TRBV12-4,many,-,CASSSQQGVEPQHF,TGTGCCAGCAGTTCCCAGCAGGGCGTCGAGCCCCAGCATTTT
TRBJ1-1,TRBV5-1,many,TRBD1,CASSLEAGGGEAFF,TGCGCCAGCAGCTTGGAGGCAGGGGGCGGGGAAGCTTTCTTT
TRBJ1-1,TRBV29-1,many,-,CSGVNELNTEAFF,TGCAGCGGAGTAAACGAGCTGAACACTGAAGCTTTCTTT
TRBJ2-1,TRBV11-2,once,-,CASSLEAPDEQFF,TGTGCCAGCAGCTTAGAGGCACCGGACGAGCAGTTCTTC
TRBJ1-1,TRBV12-3/TRBV12-4,many,-,CASSMLRGGMNTEAFF,TGTGCCAGCAGCATGTTAAGGGGCGGGATGAACACTGAAGCTTTCTTT
TRBJ2-1,TRBV20-1,-,-,CSGGQPNEQFF,TGCAGTGGAGGCCAACCTAATGAGCAGTTCTTC
TRBJ2-5,TRBV3-1,-,-,CASSQDWSSETQYF,TGTGCCAGCAGCCAAGATTGGAGTTCCGAGACCCAGTACTTC
TRBJ1-2,TRBV12-3/TRBV12-4,-,-,CASSSISGTNYGYTF,TGTGCCAGCAGTTCGATCTCCGGGACAAACTATGGCTACACCTTC
TRBJ1-2,TRBV3-1,-,-,CASSRNIGAREHGDTF,TGTGCCAGCAGCCGGAATATTGGGGCCAGGGAGCATGGCGACACCTTC
TRBJ2-3,TRBV3-1,few,TRBD1,CASSLTGTGADTQYF,TGTGCCAGCAGTTTAACCGGGACAGGGGCAGATACGCAGTATTTT
TRBJ2-3,TRBV5-6,few,TRBD1,CASSALGQGNTDTQYF,TGTGCCAGCAGCGCGCTCGGACAGGGCAACACAGATACGCAGTATTTT
TRBJ2-3,TRBV6-2/TRBV6-3,-,TRBD2,CASRESGGADTQYF,TGTGCCAGCCGAGAGAGCGGGGGGGCGGATACGCAGTATTTT
TRBJ2-3,TRBV5-1,few,TRBD2,CASRMTSGSFTDTQYF,TGCGCCAGCCGGATGACTAGCGGGAGTTTCACAGATACGCAGTATTTT
TRBJ1-2,TRBV6-5,-,-,CASSYRGPANYGYTF,TGTGCCAGCAGTTACCGGGGTCCAGCTAACTATGGCTACACCTTC
TRBJ2-7,TRBV5-6,many,TRBD2,CASSLGLAAAYEQYF,TGTGCCAGCAGCTTGGGCCTAGCGGCGGCCTACGAGCAGTACTTC
TRBJ2-5,TRBV27,many,-,CASSFLGLQETQYF,TGTGCCAGCAGTTTTCTCGGACTACAAGAGACCCAGTACTTC
TRBJ2-7,TRBV7-8,many,TRBD2,CASSKTSGSTLFYEQYF,TGTGCCAGCAGCAAGACTAGCGGGAGTACTTTGTTCTACGAGCAGTACTTC
TRBJ2-3,TRBV6-1,few,TRBD2,CASSKTSGSTDTQYF,TGTGCCAGCAGTAAGACTAGCGGGAGCACAGATACGCAGTATTTT
TRBJ2-3,TRBV2,many,TRBD2,CATNSGRSDTQYF,TGTGCCACCAATAGCGGGAGATCTGATACGCAGTATTTT